This T cell receptor (beta chain) was sequenced in a study of blood T cell repertoires in COVID-19. Study-level information: The samples span acute and convalescent COVID-19 from the United States, Italy and Spain. PBMCs, B-cell-depleted T cells, or T cells were the source of the cDNA or gDNA that made up the material.

Germline V gives CDR1 LGHDT, CDR2 YNNKEL (reference sequence). V shed 0 bases and J shed 7 bases, with 13 bases lying between them. This CDR3 region has 15 residues. Seattle researchers signed up patients amid active infection and tracked them longitudinally. As originally analysed: Amplified reference gene primers provided the basis for estimating nucleated cell counts. The data were produced by immunoSEQ multiplex PCR, yet TCRdb's version contains in-frame clones alone and is incomplete. The V and J calls and clone size come from that table; D and trimming were worked out from the DNA. Of some 140,000 clones listed, about 85% are singletons.

The chain couples TRBV3-1 (or the pseudogene TRBV3-2) to TRBJ1-5; D is possibly TRBD1 (6 bases). This receptor was taken from a woman in her seventies with COVID-19, enrolled during active disease. Source material: peripheral blood. The CDR3 DNA follows: TGTGCCAGCAGCCAAGATAACAGGGAGATGCAGCCCCAGCATTTT. This translates into CASSQDNREMQPQHF.